The 22 T cell receptor beta chains given below trace back to one sample, sequenced in a study of regulatory T cells in long-lasting Graves disease. Combining iRepertoire HTBI primers with Arm-PCR of CDR3 regions, the authors built TCR beta libraries. TCRdb reprocessed the multiplex PCR reads with MiXCR, giving one entry per CDR3 protein. This table has around 400,000 distinct CDR3 sequences, 20% to 25% appearing once. The time point: persistent/refractory GD, antithyroid drugs over 5 years with positive TRAb. Following extraction of RNA from PBMCs, that RNA was used to make the TCR library. Sequencing was performed on peripheral blood mononuclear cells (PBMCs), taken when the disease was refractory, from a patient treated with antithyroid drugs. These TCRs come from a woman in her thirties or forties with Graves disease.

This sequence joins TRBV28 and TRBJ1-2, with D perhaps TRBD1 (6 bases). The CDR3 has 15 amino acids. Germline V gene lookup returns CDR1 MDHEN and CDR2 SYDVKM. V was shortened by 2 bases and J by 0 bases, with 10 bases between the two germline ends. The CDR3 here is CASSLAGVPNYGYTF. The CDR3 DNA sequence: TGTGCCAGCAGTTTAGCAGGGGTCCCTAACTATGGCTACACCTTC.

As to this clonotype: A much larger clone is a single base away; this may be a read error. The final CDR3 position lacks the conserved phenylalanine or tryptophan, pointing to a likely read error. This sequence joins TRBV20-1 and TRBJ1-1, with D possibly TRBD1 on 6 matching bases. Germline-derived CDR1 and CDR2 are DFQATT and SNEGSKA (reference sequence). The CDR3 totals 14 residues. V lost 0 bases, J lost 5 bases, and 13 bases lay in between. The DNA of the CDR3 is TGCAGTGCTAGAGAGAAAGGGGGTGGTACTGAAGCTTTCCTT. It translates to CSAREKGGGTEAFL.

The chain carries TRBV20-1 and TRBJ1-5; D might be TRBD1 (6 bases). V lost 3 bases, J lost 9 bases, and 18 bases lay in between. This CDR3 region has 14 residues. Germline V gene data show CDR1 as DFQATT and CDR2 as SNEGSKA (reference sequence). For the CDR3, the DNA is TGCAGTGCTAGGGACAGCCATTACGGGACGCCCCAGCATTTT. Residues: CSARDSHYGTPQHF.

The chain carries TRBV9 and TRBJ2-7, with 11 positions matching TRBD1. Per the germline V gene, CDR1 is SGDLS and CDR2 is YYNGEE. The trim removed 4 bases at V and 3 bases at J, leaving 6 bases unmatched. The CDR3 loop spans 15 amino acids. The CDR3 DNA sequence: TGTGCCAGCAGCCACACCGGGACAGGGGGCTACGAGCAGTACTTC. Amino acid sequence: CASSHTGTGGYEQYF.

This clonotype was seen only once. This clone may be a read error of a much larger clone one base away. The rearrangement links TRBV12-3 or TRBV12-4 to TRBJ1-5; TRBD1 might be the D (6 bases). The CDR3 extends over 15 amino acids. The CDR3 sequence is CASSFGTYSSQPQHF. The CDR3 DNA sequence: TGTGCCAGCAGTTTTGGGACATATAGCAGTCAGCCCCAGCATTTT.

This clonotype showed up just once. This chain links TRBV6-5 with TRBJ2-7; 7 bases are a match to TRBD1. The CDR3 is made up of 15 amino acids. The germline CDR1 and CDR2 sequences are MNHEY and SVGAGI. V gave up 3 bases and J gave up 4 bases; unmatched junction bases: 9. The CDR3 loop is CASSYNEGARYEQYF. CDR3 bases: TGTGCCAGCAGTTATAATGAGGGGGCCCGTTACGAGCAGTACTTC.

This clonotype has at least ten counts. The chain is built from TRBV11-2 and TRBJ1-5; D unresolved. Germline V lookup: CDR1 SGHAT, CDR2 FQNNGV. V lost 2 bases, J lost 3 bases, and 8 bases lay in between. The CDR3 spans 14 residues. CDR3: CASSLNNLNQPQHF. As DNA, the CDR3 is TGTGCCAGCAGCTTAAACAACCTCAATCAGCCCCAGCATTTT.

V is TRBV2 and J is TRBJ2-1; 9 nucleotides align to TRBD2. The CDR3 covers 16 residues. In germline, CDR1 is SNHLY, CDR2 FYNNEI. V lost 7 bases, J lost 7 bases, and 14 bases stayed unmatched. CDR3 amino acids: CASNRRGGRAKNEQFF. The CDR3 nucleotides are TGTGCCAGCAATCGAAGGGGCGGGAGGGCCAAGAATGAGCAGTTCTTC.

This clonotype showed up many times. This chain uses TRBV12-3 or TRBV12-4 with TRBJ1-1; no reliable D call. V lost 2 bases to trimming and J lost 3 bases, with 10 bases between them. There are 14 residues in the CDR3. The CDR3 DNA reads TGTGCCAGCAGTTTAACGGGAGTAGACACTGAAGCTTTCTTT. It translates to CASSLTGVDTEAFF.

This clonotype has only a few counts. CDR3 coding DNA: TGCGCCAGCAGCATGACACCAAACAATCAGCCCCAGCATTTT. Translation gives CASSMTPNNQPQHF. The chain joins TRBV5-1 to TRBJ1-5; D is undetermined. The CDR3 consists of 14 residues. Per germline, CDR1 SGHRS and CDR2 YFSETQ. The V end was cut by 4 bases, the J end by 3 bases, with 11 bases between.

This clonotype has a single count. V and J are TRBV11-2 and TRBJ2-7; 14 positions match TRBD2. This CDR3 region has 15 residues. V shed 5 bases, J shed 5 bases, and the junction held 5 bases outside the gene matches. CDR1 and CDR2 (germline): SGHAT, FQNNGV. The CDR3 region has the DNA TGTGCCAGCAGCCTCGGACTAGCGGGAGGCCACGAGCAGTACTTC. Translating gives CASSLGLAGGHEQYF.

This clonotype was detected ten times or more. This sequence joins TRBV28 and TRBJ1-5; the match to TRBD1 covers 10 bases. This CDR3 contains 16 residues. Per germline, CDR1 MDHEN and CDR2 SYDVKM. V lost 6 bases to trimming and J lost 3 bases; unmatched junction nucleotides: 8. The CDR3 bases are TGTGCCAGCAGGAGAAAGACAGGGGGCCCCAATCAGCCCCAGCATTTT. It specifies CASRRKTGGPNQPQHF.

The chain has TRBV6-9 and TRBJ1-3; D remains unclear. Germline CDR1 reads MNHGY; CDR2 reads SVAAGI. The CDR3 extends over 16 amino acids. Trimming left V 3 bases short and J 2 bases short, with 14 bases between. The CDR3: CASSYRTPETGNTIYF. The CDR3 DNA reads as TGTGCCAGCAGTTACCGGACCCCCGAAACTGGAAACACCATATATTTT.

The rearrangement joins TRBV7-9 to TRBJ2-3; TRBD2 agrees at 12 bases. Germline V gene lookup returns CDR1 SEHNR and CDR2 FQNEAQ (reference sequence). V shed 2 bases, J shed 1 base, and the junction held 1 base outside the gene matches. The CDR3 contains 16 residues. Here the CDR3 DNA reads TGTGCCAGCAGCTTATCTAGCGGGGGGGGCACAGATACGCAGTATTTT. Its protein is CASSLSSGGGTDTQYF.

The sample holds many counts of this clonotype. The rearrangement joins TRBV12-3 or TRBV12-4 to TRBJ1-1; 10 bases are a match to TRBD1. The junction had 3 bases not matched to a gene; V was cut back by 5 bases and J by 6 bases. This CDR3 is 13 amino acids long. CDR3 nucleotides: TGTGCCAGCAGTCGGACAGGGGGGGCTGAAGCTTTCTTT. This encodes CASSRTGGAEAFF.

Many counts were recorded for this clonotype. The chain combines TRBV20-1 with TRBJ1-2; TRBD1 aligns across 8 bases. V shed 4 bases, J shed 5 bases, and the junction held 6 bases outside the gene matches. The germline V gene encodes CDR1 DFQATT and CDR2 SNEGSKA (reference sequence). This CDR3 has 13 amino acids. Here the CDR3 reads CSATPGGAYGYTF. In DNA, the CDR3 is TGCAGTGCTACTCCAGGGGGCGCGTATGGCTACACCTTC.

This clonotype was seen repeatedly, ten times or more. The chain carries TRBV2 and TRBJ2-5, with D hard to call. V was trimmed by 4 bases and J by 2 bases, leaving 14 bases between them. Germline V gene sequence: CDR1 SNHLY, CDR2 FYNNEI. The CDR3 length is 15 residues. This CDR3 is CASSVRLGSQETQYF. The CDR3 DNA sequence: TGTGCCAGCAGTGTTCGTTTGGGTTCTCAAGAGACCCAGTACTTC.

The chain's CDR3 is CAISAISGRAGETQYF. DNA for the CDR3: TGTGCCATCAGTGCTATTAGCGGGAGGGCCGGAGAGACCCAGTACTTC. The chain recombines TRBV10-3 with TRBJ2-5, with 11 bases that match TRBD2. The germline gives CDR1 ENHRY, CDR2 SYGVKD. Trimming took 4 bases from V and 4 from J; bases not matched to a gene: 8. The CDR3 runs 16 residues.

At least ten counts were recorded for this clonotype. This sequence joins TRBV2 and TRBJ2-4, with 11 nucleotides matching TRBD1. Germline V gene data show CDR1 as SNHLY and CDR2 as FYNNEI. After removal of 7 bases from V and 5 bases from J, the junction contained 7 bases not matched to a gene. The CDR3 totals 15 residues. Written as DNA, the CDR3 is TGTGCCAGCATGAAGTGGACAGGGGGCGAAAACATTCAGTACTTC. Translating gives CASMKWTGGENIQYF.

This clonotype came up a few times. V and J are TRBV25-1 and TRBJ2-2; D is perhaps TRBD2 (6 bases). The germline V gene encodes CDR1 MGHDK and CDR2 SYGVNS. V lost 3 bases and J lost 5, with 13 bases in between. CDR3 length: 15 residues. The CDR3 DNA reads as TGTGCCAGCAGTGAGGAGGGCATGGGAACCGGGGAGCTGTTTTTT. This sequence encodes CASSEEGMGTGELFF.

This clonotype appeared a few times. Since a much larger clone is just one base distant, this may be a read error. This sequence joins TRBV2 and TRBJ1-2; D is ambiguous. The CDR3 covers 12 residues. Looked up from germline, CDR1 is SNHLY and CDR2 is FYNNEI. The CDR3 is CASSVYNYGCTF. In DNA form, the CDR3 reads TGTGCCAGCAGTGTCTATAACTATGGCTGCACCTTC.

Details on this clonotype: Germline is not matched at one junction end, which may reflect a read error. CDR3 sequence (DNA): TGTGCCAGCAGTGGCAAAAGGGTTGGGACTAGCGGCTTCTACTATGAGCAGTTCTTC. This translates into CASSGKRVGTSGFYYEQFF. The genes are TRBV25-1 and TRBJ2-1; 11 bases agree with TRBD2. The CDR3 sequence is 19 residues long. Germline CDR1 reads MGHDK; CDR2 reads SYGVNS.